This T cell receptor (beta chain) was found in a study of blood T cell repertoires in COVID-19. Under the authors' procedure: Estimation of nucleated cell counts relied on the amplification of reference gene primers. Method: immunoSEQ multiplex PCR; TCRdb's copy keeps in-frame clones and lacks some. The V and J calls and clone size come from that table; D and trimming were worked out from the DNA. The repertoire has some 80,000 clones, roughly nine tenths of them found once; the top ten carry around 2.6%. Germline lookup yields CDR1 LGHDT and CDR2 YNNKEL (reference sequence). CDR3 length: 13 amino acids. The V and J ends lost 4 bases and 10 bases respectively, with 11 bases between them.

Sequencing input: peripheral blood. The sequence came from a man aged 45-65 years with COVID-19, enrolled during active disease. The chain links TRBV3-1 (or the pseudogene TRBV3-2) to TRBJ1-6; D is ambiguous. The CDR3 sequence: CASSRFSGSPLHF. CDR3 in DNA: TGTGCCAGCAGCCGCTTTTCCGGGTCACCCCTCCACTTT.